One sample yielded the 15 T cell receptor beta chains listed below, sequenced in a study of T cell responses to AZD1222 COVID-19 vaccine. Repertoires were generated with immunoSEQ multiplex PCR, while TCRdb's copy carries only in-frame clones and drops some. The sample holds fewer than 120,000 clones, less than 90% seen once. The sequencing used peripheral blood, collected on day 0 of AZD1222 vaccination. All receptors derive from an adult in good health.

The chain has TRBV3-1 (or the pseudogene TRBV3-2) and TRBJ1-5, with D perhaps TRBD1 (6 bases). V dropped 4 bases and J dropped 6 bases, with 10 bases sitting between them. CDR1 is LGHDT and CDR2 is YNNKEL in the germline V gene (reference sequence). The CDR3 spans 13 residues. This CDR3 is CASSLYRAQPQHF. The CDR3 nucleotides are TGTGCCAGCAGCCTATACAGGGCTCAGCCCCAGCATTTT.

This sequence joins TRBV6-1 and TRBJ2-5; 7 bases map to TRBD2. The CDR3 runs 14 residues. Germline CDR1 MNHNS, CDR2 SASEGT. Germline trimming cut 3 bases from V and 1 base from J; bases unmatched to any gene: 2. CDR3: CASSDGTTQETQYF. The DNA of the CDR3 is TGTGCCAGCAGTGACGGGACTACCCAAGAGACCCAGTACTTC.

This chain joins TRBV4-1 and TRBJ1-1, with D perhaps matching TRBD1 (5 bases). This CDR3 has 17 residues. V dropped 1 base and J dropped 2 bases, with 17 bases sitting between them. Germline V gene data show CDR1 as MGHRA and CDR2 as YSYEKL. The CDR3 DNA sequence: TGCGCCAGCAGCCAAGGGTTATCGGGACCGACAAACACTGAAGCTTTCTTT. It yields the protein CASSQGLSGPTNTEAFF.

This chain links TRBV24-1 with TRBJ1-2; the D gene is possibly TRBD1 (5 bases). Germline V gives CDR1 KGHDR, CDR2 SFDVKD. The ends were cut back, 4 bases at V and 4 bases at J, with 12 bases in the middle. CDR3 length: 14 residues. The CDR3 protein is CATSDRRRGYGYTF. DNA for the CDR3: TGTGCCACCAGTGACCGGCGGAGGGGCTATGGCTACACCTTC.

As DNA, the CDR3 is TGTGCCATCAGAGTGGACGGGACCTACGAGCAGTACTTC. Amino acids: CAIRVDGTYEQYF. This chain uses TRBV10-3 with TRBJ2-7, with D perhaps TRBD2 (5 bases). CDR3 length: 13 residues. Germline V CDR1 and CDR2: ENHRY, SYGVKD. V dropped 6 bases and J dropped 2 bases, with 11 bases sitting between them.

The V and J genes are TRBV5-1 and TRBJ1-5; D possibly corresponds to TRBD1 (6 bases). Per germline, CDR1 SGHRS and CDR2 YFSETQ. The CDR3 is made up of 15 amino acids. V lost 4 bases and J lost 2, with 13 bases in between. CDR3 in amino acids: CASSLMDSRNQPQHF. CDR3 sequence (DNA): TGCGCCAGCAGCCTCATGGACAGTCGCAATCAGCCCCAGCATTTT.

The chain links TRBV7-9 to TRBJ2-2; possibly TRBD1 for D (5 bases). The germline V and J ends were trimmed by 4 bases and 1 base, with 7 bases remaining between them. CDR3 size: 14 residues. CDR1 and CDR2 from the germline V gene are SEHNR and FQNEAQ (reference sequence). In nucleotides, the CDR3 is TGTGCCAGCAGCTCGGACAAGAACACCGGGGAGCTGTTTTTT. This translates into CASSSDKNTGELFF.

CDR3 sequence reads: CASSQQGLVGVYEQYF. Written as DNA, the CDR3 is TGCGCCAGCAGCCAACAGGGACTTGTGGGGGTCTACGAGCAGTACTTC. V and J are TRBV4-1 and TRBJ2-7, with D possibly TRBD2 on 6 matching bases. The CDR3 sequence is 16 residues long. V lost 2 bases, J lost 3 bases, and 17 bases lay in between. Germline CDR1 is MGHRA and CDR2 is YSYEKL.

V gene TRBV5-1 combines with J gene TRBJ2-2; D not certain. V dropped 1 base and J dropped 6 bases, with 10 bases sitting between them. This CDR3 region has 14 residues. CDR1 SGHRS and CDR2 YFSETQ come from the germline V gene. CDR3 sequence reads: CASSLTPASGELFF. In nucleotides, the CDR3 is TGCGCCAGCAGCTTGACCCCAGCCTCCGGGGAGCTGTTTTTT. Filled out from reference TRBV5-1 and TRBJ2-2, the complete variable domain reads KAGVTQTPRYLIKTRGQQVTLSCSPISGHRSVSWYQQTPGQGLQFLFEYFSETQRNKGNFPGRFSGRQFSNSRSEMNVSTLELGDSALYLCASSLTPASGELFFGEGSRLTVL.

The chain combines TRBV10-1 with TRBJ2-7; 7 bases match TRBD1. Trimming took 5 bases from V and 7 from J; bases not matched to a gene: 11. CDR3 length: 14 amino acids. Looked up from germline, CDR1 is WNHNN and CDR2 is SYGVQD (reference sequence). The CDR3 coding sequence is TGCGCCAGCAGTCCAGTCAGGGGGAAATGGGAGCAGTACTTC. Its translation is CASSPVRGKWEQYF.

The chain joins TRBV19 to TRBJ1-2, with D maybe TRBD1 (6 bases). V shed 4 bases and J shed 7 bases, with 7 bases lying between them. Germline CDR1 reads LNHDA; CDR2 reads SQIVND (reference sequence). This CDR3 is built from 11 residues. CDR3 residues: CASSRGPGYTF. In DNA form, the CDR3 reads TGTGCCAGTAGTAGGGGGCCTGGCTACACCTTC.

The chain combines TRBV18 with TRBJ2-5, with D perhaps matching TRBD1 or TRBD2 (5 bases each). With 6 bases removed from V and 1 base from J, the gap between germline ends came to 15 bases. This CDR3 region has 15 residues. Germline loops: CDR1 KGHSH, CDR2 LQKENI. The CDR3 is CASSQSLGVQETQYF. The CDR3 coding sequence is TGTGCCAGCTCCCAAAGTTTGGGGGTCCAAGAGACCCAGTACTTC.

This clone was seen a few times. The V call is TRBV7-9, the J call TRBJ1-2; 7 bases are shared with TRBD1. The CDR3 totals 15 residues. Trimming took 3 bases from V and 4 from J; bases not matched to a gene: 8. Germline CDR1 and CDR2: SEHNR and FQNEAQ (reference sequence). Here the CDR3 DNA reads TGTGCCAGCAGCTTCACATCGACAGGGATCTATGGCTACACCTTC. The encoded protein is CASSFTSTGIYGYTF.

The chain links TRBV14 to TRBJ1-6, with TRBD1 matching over 7 bases. Germline CDR1 is SGHDN and CDR2 is FVKESK. The CDR3 consists of 14 residues. V was pared by 4 bases and J by 6 bases, with 3 bases of the junction left unmatched. In DNA, the CDR3 is TGTGCCAGCAGCCCGACAGGGTCTAATTCACCCCTCCACTTT. It translates to CASSPTGSNSPLHF.

In its sample, this clone was seen once. The V and J genes are TRBV5-1 and TRBJ2-5, with a possible D match to TRBD2 (5 bases). The CDR3 is made up of 16 amino acids. V was shortened by 5 bases and J by 7 bases, with 24 bases between the two germline ends. The germline gives CDR1 SGHRS, CDR2 YFSETQ. The CDR3 DNA is TGCGCCAGCAGTGCGCAGGTCTCCGGGAACTCAGGGACCCAGTACTTC. It is translated as CASSAQVSGNSGTQYF.